Described below is a single T cell receptor (beta chain) sequence and its context. Assay: immunoSEQ multiplex PCR; the TCRdb copy retains only in-frame clones and omits some. Altogether 630,000 or so clones are present, around 87% being singletons, with the ten largest covering over 0.008%. This sample stems from a study of shared T cell receptors in the human thymus. Germline trimming cut 1 base from V and 1 base from J; bases unmatched to any gene: 12. Germline V CDR1 and CDR2: SGHTA, FQGNSA. This CDR3 has 18 residues. The same specimen was also included in a second study, on human thymus T cells.

Sequencing input: thymocytes. The source is a boy less than two years old with a congenital heart defect. This sequence joins TRBV7-2 and TRBJ2-5; 7 positions match TRBD1. For the CDR3, the DNA is TGTGCCAGCAGCTTAGACAGGGGCCTGACTACCCTCCAAGAGACCCAGTACTTC. Its translation: CASSLDRGLTTLQETQYF.